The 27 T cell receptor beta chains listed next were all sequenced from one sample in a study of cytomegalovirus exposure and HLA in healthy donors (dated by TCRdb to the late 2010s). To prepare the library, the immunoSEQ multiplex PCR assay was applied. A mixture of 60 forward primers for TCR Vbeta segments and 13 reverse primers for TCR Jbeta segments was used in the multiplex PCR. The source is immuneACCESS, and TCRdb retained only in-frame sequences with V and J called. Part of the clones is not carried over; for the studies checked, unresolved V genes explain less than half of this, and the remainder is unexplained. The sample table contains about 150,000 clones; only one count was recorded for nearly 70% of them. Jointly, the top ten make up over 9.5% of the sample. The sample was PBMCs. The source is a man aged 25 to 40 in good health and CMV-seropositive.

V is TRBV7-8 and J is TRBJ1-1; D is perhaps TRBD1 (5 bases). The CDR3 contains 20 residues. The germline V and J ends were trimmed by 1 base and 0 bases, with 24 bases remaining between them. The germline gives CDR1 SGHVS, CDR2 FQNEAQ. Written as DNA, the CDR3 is TGTGCCAGCAGCTTAGTGACCCCAGACGGCACCAAACAGGTGAACACTGAAGCTTTCTTT. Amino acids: CASSLVTPDGTKQVNTEAFF.

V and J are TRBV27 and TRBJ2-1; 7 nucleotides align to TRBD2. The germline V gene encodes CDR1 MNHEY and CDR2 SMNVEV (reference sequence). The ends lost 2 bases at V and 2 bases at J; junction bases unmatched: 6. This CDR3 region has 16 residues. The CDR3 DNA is TGTGCCAGCAGTTTAGGCTCCGGACTAGCCTACAATGAGCAGTTCTTC. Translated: CASSLGSGLAYNEQFF.

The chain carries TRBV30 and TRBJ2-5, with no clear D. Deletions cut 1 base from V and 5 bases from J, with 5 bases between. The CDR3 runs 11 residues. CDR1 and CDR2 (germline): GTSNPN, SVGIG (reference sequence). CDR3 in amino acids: CAWSGVETQYF. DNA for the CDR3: TGTGCCTGGAGTGGAGTCGAGACCCAGTACTTC. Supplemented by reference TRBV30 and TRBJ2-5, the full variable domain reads SQTIHQWPATLVQPVGSPLSLECTVEGTSNPNLYWYRQAAGRGLQLLFYSVGIGQISSEVPQNLSASRPQDRQFILSSKKLLLSDSGFYLCAWSGVETQYFGPGTRLLVL.

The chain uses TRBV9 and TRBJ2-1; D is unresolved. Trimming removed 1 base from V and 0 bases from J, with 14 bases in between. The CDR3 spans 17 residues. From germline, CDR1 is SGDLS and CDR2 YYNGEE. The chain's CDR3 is CASSVSRGLSSYNEQFF. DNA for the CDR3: TGTGCCAGCAGCGTATCTCGAGGTTTGAGCTCCTACAATGAGCAGTTCTTC.

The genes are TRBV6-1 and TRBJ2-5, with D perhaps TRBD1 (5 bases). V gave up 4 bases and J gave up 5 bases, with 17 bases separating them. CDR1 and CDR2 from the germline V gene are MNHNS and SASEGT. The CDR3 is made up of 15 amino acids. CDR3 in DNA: TGTGCCAGCAGTGTCGATGGGGCCGTCTGGGAGACCCAGTACTTC. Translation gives CASSVDGAVWETQYF.

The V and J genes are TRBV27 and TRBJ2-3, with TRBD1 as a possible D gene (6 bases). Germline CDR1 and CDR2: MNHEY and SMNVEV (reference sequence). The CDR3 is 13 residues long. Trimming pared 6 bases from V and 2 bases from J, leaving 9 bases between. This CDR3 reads CASSRQATDTQYF. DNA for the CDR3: TGTGCCAGCAGCAGACAGGCCACAGATACGCAGTATTTT.

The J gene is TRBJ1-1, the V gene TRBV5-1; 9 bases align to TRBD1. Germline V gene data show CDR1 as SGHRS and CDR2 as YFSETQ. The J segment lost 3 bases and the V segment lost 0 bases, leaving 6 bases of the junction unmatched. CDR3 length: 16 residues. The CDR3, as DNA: TGCGCCAGCAGCTTGGAGGGACAGGGTTGGGACACTGAAGCTTTCTTT. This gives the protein CASSLEGQGWDTEAFF. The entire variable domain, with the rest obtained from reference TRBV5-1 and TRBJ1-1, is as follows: KAGVTQTPRYLIKTRGQQVTLSCSPISGHRSVSWYQQTPGQGLQFLFEYFSETQRNKGNFPGRFSGRQFSNSRSEMNVSTLELGDSALYLCASSLEGQGWDTEAFFGQGTRLTVV.

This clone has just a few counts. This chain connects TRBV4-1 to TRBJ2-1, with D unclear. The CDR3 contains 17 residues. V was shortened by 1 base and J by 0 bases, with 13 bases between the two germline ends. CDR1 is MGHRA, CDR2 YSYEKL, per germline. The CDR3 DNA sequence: TGCGCCAGCAGCCAAGCATCAATTGGGCTCTCCTACAATGAGCAGTTCTTC. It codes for CASSQASIGLSYNEQFF.

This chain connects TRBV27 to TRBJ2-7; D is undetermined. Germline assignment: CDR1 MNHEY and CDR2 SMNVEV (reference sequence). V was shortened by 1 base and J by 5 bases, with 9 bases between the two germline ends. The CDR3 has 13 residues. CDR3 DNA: TGTGCCAGCAGTTTATTCTTAACGGACGAGCAGTACTTC. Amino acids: CASSLFLTDEQYF.

Written as DNA, the CDR3 is TGTGCCAGTAGTAGTCTTGCGGATACTAACAATGAGCAGTTCTTC. It codes for CASSSLADTNNEQFF. This chain uses TRBV19 with TRBJ2-1; D remains ambiguous. This CDR3 contains 15 residues. V lost 4 bases, J lost 5 bases, and 15 bases lay in between. In germline, CDR1 is LNHDA, CDR2 SQIVND (reference sequence).

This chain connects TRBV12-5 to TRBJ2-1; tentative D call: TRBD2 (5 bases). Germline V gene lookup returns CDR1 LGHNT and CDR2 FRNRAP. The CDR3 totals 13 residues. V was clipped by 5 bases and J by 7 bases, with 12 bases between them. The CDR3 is CASGPPPGNEQFF. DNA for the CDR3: TGTGCTAGTGGTCCCCCGCCGGGGAATGAGCAGTTCTTC.

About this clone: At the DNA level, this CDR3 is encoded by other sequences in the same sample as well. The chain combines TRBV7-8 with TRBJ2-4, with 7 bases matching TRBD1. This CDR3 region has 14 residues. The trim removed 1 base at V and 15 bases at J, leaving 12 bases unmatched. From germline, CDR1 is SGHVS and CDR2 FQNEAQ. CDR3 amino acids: CASSLGQGDRQLYF. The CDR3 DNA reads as TGTGCCAGCAGCTTAGGACAGGGCGACAGGCAACTGTACTTC.

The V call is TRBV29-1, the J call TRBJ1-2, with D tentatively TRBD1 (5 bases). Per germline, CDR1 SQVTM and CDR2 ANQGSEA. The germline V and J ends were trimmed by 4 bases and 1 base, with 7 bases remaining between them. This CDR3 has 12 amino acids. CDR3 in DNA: TGCAGCGTTGCGGGGGGTAACTATGGCTACACCTTC. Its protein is CSVAGGNYGYTF.

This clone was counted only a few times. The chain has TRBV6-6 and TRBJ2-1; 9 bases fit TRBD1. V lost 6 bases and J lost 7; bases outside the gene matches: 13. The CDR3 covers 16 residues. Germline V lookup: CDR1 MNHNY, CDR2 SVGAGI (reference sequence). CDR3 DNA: TGTGCCAGCAGACCACACCGGGACAGGGTTAAAAATGAGCAGTTCTTC. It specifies CASRPHRDRVKNEQFF.

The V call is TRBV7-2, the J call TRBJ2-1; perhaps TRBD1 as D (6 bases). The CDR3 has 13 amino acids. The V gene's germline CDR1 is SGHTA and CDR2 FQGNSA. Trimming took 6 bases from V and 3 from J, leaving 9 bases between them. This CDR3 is CASRGHLYNEQFF. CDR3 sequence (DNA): TGTGCCAGCAGGGGACATCTCTACAATGAGCAGTTCTTC.

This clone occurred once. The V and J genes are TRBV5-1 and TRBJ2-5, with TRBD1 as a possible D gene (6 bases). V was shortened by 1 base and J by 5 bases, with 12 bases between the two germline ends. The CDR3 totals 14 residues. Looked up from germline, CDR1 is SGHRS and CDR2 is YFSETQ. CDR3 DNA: TGCGCCAGCAGCTTGCTCTCAGGGGATGAGACCCAGTACTTC. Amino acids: CASSLLSGDETQYF.

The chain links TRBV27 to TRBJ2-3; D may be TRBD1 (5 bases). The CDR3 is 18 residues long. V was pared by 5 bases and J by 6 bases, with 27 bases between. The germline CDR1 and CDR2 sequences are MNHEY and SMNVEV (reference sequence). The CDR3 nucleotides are TGTGCCAGCAGTATTCAAGGACAACCCACCTCAACAAGGGATACGCAGTATTTT. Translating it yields CASSIQGQPTSTRDTQYF.

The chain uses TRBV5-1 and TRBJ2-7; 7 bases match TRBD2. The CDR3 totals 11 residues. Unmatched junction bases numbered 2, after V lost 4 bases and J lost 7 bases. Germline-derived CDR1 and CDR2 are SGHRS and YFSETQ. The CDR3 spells CASSPGGEQYF. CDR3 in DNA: TGCGCCAGCAGCCCCGGGGGGGAGCAGTACTTC.

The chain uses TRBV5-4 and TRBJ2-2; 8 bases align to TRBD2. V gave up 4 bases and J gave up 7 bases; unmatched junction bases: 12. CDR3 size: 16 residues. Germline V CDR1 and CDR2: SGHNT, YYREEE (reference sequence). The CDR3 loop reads CASSRPGLAGGGELFF. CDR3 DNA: TGTGCCAGCAGCCGACCCGGACTAGCTGGGGGCGGGGAGCTGTTTTTT.

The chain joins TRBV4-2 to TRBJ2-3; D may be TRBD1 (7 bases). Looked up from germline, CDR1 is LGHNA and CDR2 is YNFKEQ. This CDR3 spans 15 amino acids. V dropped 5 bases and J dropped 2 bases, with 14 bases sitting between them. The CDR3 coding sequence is TGTGCCAGCAGCGGAGGGCAGGGGGACACAGATACGCAGTATTTT. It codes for CASSGGQGDTDTQYF.

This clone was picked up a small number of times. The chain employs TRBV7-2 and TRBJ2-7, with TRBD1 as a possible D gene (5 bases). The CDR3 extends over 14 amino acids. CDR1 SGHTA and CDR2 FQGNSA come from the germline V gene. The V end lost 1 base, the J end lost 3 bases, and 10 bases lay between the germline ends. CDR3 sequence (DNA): TGTGCCAGCAGCTTAGTGGCAGGGATCTACGAGCAGTACTTC. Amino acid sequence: CASSLVAGIYEQYF.

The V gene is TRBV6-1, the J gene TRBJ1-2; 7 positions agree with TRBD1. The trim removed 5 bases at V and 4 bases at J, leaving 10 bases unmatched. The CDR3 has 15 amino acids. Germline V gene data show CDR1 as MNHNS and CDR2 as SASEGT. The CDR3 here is CASSRIAGGSYGYTF. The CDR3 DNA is TGTGCCAGCAGTCGGATCGCAGGGGGTTCCTATGGCTACACCTTC.

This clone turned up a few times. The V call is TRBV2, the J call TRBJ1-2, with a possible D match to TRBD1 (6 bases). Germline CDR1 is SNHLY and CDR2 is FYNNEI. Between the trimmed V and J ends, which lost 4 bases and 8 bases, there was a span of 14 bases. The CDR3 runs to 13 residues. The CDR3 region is CASSGQGMRGYTF. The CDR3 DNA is TGTGCCAGCAGTGGCCAGGGGATGCGAGGCTACACCTTC.

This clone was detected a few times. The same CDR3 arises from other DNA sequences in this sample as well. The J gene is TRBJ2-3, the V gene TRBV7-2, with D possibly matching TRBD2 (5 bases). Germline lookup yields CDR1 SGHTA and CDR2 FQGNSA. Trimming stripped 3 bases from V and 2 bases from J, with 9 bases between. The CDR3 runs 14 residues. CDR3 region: CASSFTGSTDTQYF. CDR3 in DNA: TGTGCCAGCAGCTTTACGGGGTCCACAGATACGCAGTATTTT. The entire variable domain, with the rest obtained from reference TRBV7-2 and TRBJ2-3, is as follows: GAGVSQSPSNKVTEKGKDVELRCDPISGHTALYWYRQSLGQGLEFLIYFQGNSAPDKSGLPSDRFSAERTGGSVSTLTIQRTQQEDSAVYLCASSFTGSTDTQYFGPGTRLTVL.

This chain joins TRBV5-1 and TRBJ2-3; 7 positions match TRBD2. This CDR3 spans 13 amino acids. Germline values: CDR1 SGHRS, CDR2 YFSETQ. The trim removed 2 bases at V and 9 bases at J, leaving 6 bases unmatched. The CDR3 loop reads CASSFLRGNTQYF. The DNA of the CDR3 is TGCGCCAGCAGCTTTTTGCGGGGGAACACGCAGTATTTT.

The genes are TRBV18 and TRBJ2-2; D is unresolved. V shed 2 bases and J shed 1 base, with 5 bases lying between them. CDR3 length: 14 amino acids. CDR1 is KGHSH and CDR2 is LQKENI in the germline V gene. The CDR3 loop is CASSPAGNTGELFF. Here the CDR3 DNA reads TGTGCCAGCTCACCAGCAGGGAACACCGGGGAGCTGTTTTTT.

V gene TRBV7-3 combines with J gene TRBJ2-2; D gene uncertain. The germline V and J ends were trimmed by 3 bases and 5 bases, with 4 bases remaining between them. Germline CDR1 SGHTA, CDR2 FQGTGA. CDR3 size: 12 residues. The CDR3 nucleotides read TGTGCCAGCAGCTTCGTGACCGGGGAGCTGTTTTTT. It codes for CASSFVTGELFF.